This passage covers 9 T cell receptor beta chains from one sample sequenced in a study of blood T cell repertoires in COVID-19 (dated by TCRdb to the early 2020s). The protocol used for the library was the immunoSEQ multiplex PCR assay. TCRdb limited this immuneACCESS table to in-frame rearrangements with V and J called. A share of clones is missing; checked studies link under half to unresolved V genes, and the rest is unexplained. The sample data list fewer than 40,000 clones, and 70% to 90% of these were observed just once. Of the sample, about a quarter falls within the top ten clones. Specimen: peripheral blood. Receptors originate from a woman older than 75 with active or convalescent COVID-19.

The chain carries TRBV15 and TRBJ1-5; 8 nucleotides align to TRBD1. The CDR3 contains 16 residues. Looked up from germline, CDR1 is LNHNV and CDR2 is YYDKDF (reference sequence). V dropped 1 base and J dropped 1; count of bases not matched to a gene: 3. The CDR3 region is CATSRATGVSNQPQHF. CDR3 sequence (DNA): TGTGCCACCAGCAGAGCGACAGGGGTCAGCAATCAGCCCCAGCATTTT.

This chain links TRBV7-3 with TRBJ2-1; the D gene is possibly TRBD2 (7 bases). The CDR3 totals 16 residues. The germline V and J ends were trimmed by 3 bases and 3 bases, with 15 bases remaining between them. The germline gives CDR1 SGHTA, CDR2 FQGTGA. CDR3 loop: CASSFSGGYDYNEQFF. CDR3 DNA: TGTGCCAGCAGCTTTTCGGGGGGCTACGACTACAATGAGCAGTTCTTC.

This chain links TRBV14 with TRBJ1-6, with 11 bases fitting TRBD1. This CDR3 has 14 residues. J lost 9 bases, V lost 3 bases, and 1 base had no gene match. The V gene's germline CDR1 is SGHDN and CDR2 FVKESK. The chain's CDR3 is CASSQDRGRSPLHF. The DNA for the CDR3 is TGTGCCAGCAGCCAGGACAGGGGGCGTTCACCCCTCCACTTT.

This rearrangement joins TRBV6-2 or TRBV6-3 to TRBJ2-2, with 8 positions matching TRBD2. Germline loops: CDR1 MNHEY, CDR2 SVGEGT. The CDR3 extends over 17 amino acids. V trimming: 1 base; J trimming: 0 bases; junction bases outside the gene matches: 4. As DNA, the CDR3 is TGTGCCAGCAGTTACTTTCGGGGGGGGACGAACACCGGGGAGCTGTTTTTT. This codes for CASSYFRGGTNTGELFF.

The chain is built from TRBV28 and TRBJ2-7; D is undetermined. The CDR3 contains 13 residues. Germline CDR1 and CDR2: MDHEN and SYDVKM. V was cut by 3 bases and J by 4 bases, with 10 bases left in between. As DNA, the CDR3 is TGTGCCAGCAGTTTCCAGGTTGGGTACGAGCAGTACTTC. This encodes CASSFQVGYEQYF. Drawing the rest from reference TRBV28 and TRBJ2-7, the complete variable domain is DVKVTQSSRYLVKRTGEKVFLECVQDMDHENMFWYRQDPGLGLRLIYFSYDVKMKEKGDIPEGYSVSREKKERFSLILESASTNQTSMYLCASSFQVGYEQYFGPGTRLTVT.

V and J are TRBV14 and TRBJ2-7; TRBD1 might be the D (6 bases). Trimming shortened V by 1 base and J by 2 bases, and 12 bases separated the two germline ends. This CDR3 contains 15 residues. Germline CDR1 and CDR2: SGHDN and FVKESK. CDR3 nucleotide sequence: TGTGCCAGCAGCCAAGGGTTGACAGGACCCTACGAGCAGTACTTC. Translating gives CASSQGLTGPYEQYF.

V gene TRBV6-5 combines with J gene TRBJ1-4; TRBD1 aligns across 9 bases. Trimming at V came to 1 base and at J to 15 bases, leaving 12 bases not matched to a gene. Germline-derived CDR1 and CDR2 are MNHEY and SVGAGI. The CDR3 covers 15 residues. CDR3 sequence reads: CASSYLPLPGQGLFF. CDR3 sequence (DNA): TGTGCCAGCAGTTACTTGCCACTCCCGGGACAGGGTTTGTTTTTT.

The V call is TRBV18, the J call TRBJ1-1; D may be TRBD1 (5 bases). V was cut by 1 base and J by 4 bases, with 10 bases left in between. The CDR3 totals 14 residues. In germline, CDR1 is KGHSH, CDR2 LQKENI. DNA of the CDR3: TGTGCCAGCTCACCACAGGCAGGGTTCACTGAAGCTTTCTTT. It translates to CASSPQAGFTEAFF. The variable domain in full, with the rest retrieved from reference TRBV18 and TRBJ1-1, is NAGVMQNPRHLVRRRGQEARLRCSPMKGHSHVYWYRQLPEEGLKFMVYLQKENIIDESGMPKERFSAEFPKEGPSILRIQQVVRGDSAAYFCASSPQAGFTEAFFGQGTRLTVV.

The gene calls are TRBV2 and TRBJ2-4; D ambiguous. The V end was cut by 2 bases, the J end by 0 bases, with 8 bases between. Germline V CDR1 and CDR2: SNHLY, FYNNEI. The CDR3 is made up of 15 amino acids. CDR3: CASSELFVAKNIQYF. CDR3 DNA: TGTGCCAGCAGTGAATTGTTCGTAGCCAAAAACATTCAGTACTTC.